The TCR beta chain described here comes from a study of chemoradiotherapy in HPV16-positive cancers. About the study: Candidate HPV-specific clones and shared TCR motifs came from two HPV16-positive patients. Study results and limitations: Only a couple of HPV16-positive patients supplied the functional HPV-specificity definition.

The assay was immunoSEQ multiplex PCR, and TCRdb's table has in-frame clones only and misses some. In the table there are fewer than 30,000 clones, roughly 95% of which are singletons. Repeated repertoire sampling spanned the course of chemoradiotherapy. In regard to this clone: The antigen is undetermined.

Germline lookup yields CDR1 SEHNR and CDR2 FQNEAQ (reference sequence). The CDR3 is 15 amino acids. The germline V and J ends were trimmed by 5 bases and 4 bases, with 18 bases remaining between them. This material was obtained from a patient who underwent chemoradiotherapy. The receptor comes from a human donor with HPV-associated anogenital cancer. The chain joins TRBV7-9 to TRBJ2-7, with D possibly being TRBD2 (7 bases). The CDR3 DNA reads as TGTGCCAGCAGCCCCGGGGGGAGGGGGATATACGAGCAGTACTTC. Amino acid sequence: CASSPGGRGIYEQYF. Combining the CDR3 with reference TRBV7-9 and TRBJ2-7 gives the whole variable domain DTGVSQNPRHKITKRGQNVTFRCDPISEHNRLYWYRQTLGQGPEFLTYFQNEAQLEKSRLLSDRFSAERPKGSFSTLEIQRTEQGDSAMYLCASSPGGRGIYEQYFGPGTRLTVT.